Below, 23 T cell receptor beta chains from the same sample are listed, as sequenced in a study of T-cell reconstitution after alpha-beta-depleted transplantation in children. A library of TCRbeta sequences, prepared with unique molecular identifiers, was generated. One entry per CDR3 protein results from TCRdb running MiXCR on the PCR reads. The sample lists 500,000 to 750,000 distinct CDR3 sequences, around 13% occurring once. The starting material was PBMCs, mostly from graft donor cells, obtained 360 days after TCRalphabeta/CD19-depleted stem cell transplant. The origin of the receptors is a male patient under 18 who had a stem cell transplant for acute myeloid leukemia, so the T cells may come from the graft donor.

The genes are TRBV4-3 and TRBJ2-1; TRBD1 agrees at 7 bases. This CDR3 is built from 17 residues. Germline trimming cut 3 bases from V and 6 bases from J; bases unmatched to any gene: 14. The germline gives CDR1 LGHNA, CDR2 YSLEER. DNA for the CDR3: TGCGCCAGCAGCCATCGCATCTACAGGGGTTCCGGCAATGAGCAGTTCTTC. Translation gives CASSHRIYRGSGNEQFF.

This clonotype showed up just a few times. The chain combines TRBV7-9 with TRBJ2-5; TRBD1 matches at 7 bases. CDR1 and CDR2 from the germline V gene are SEHNR and FQNEAQ (reference sequence). V dropped 4 bases and J dropped 5; count of bases not matched to a gene: 10. The CDR3 runs 15 residues. The CDR3 region has the DNA TGTGCCAGCAGCTACATTAACAGGGGTCGGGAGACCCAGTACTTC. It codes for CASSYINRGRETQYF.

V gene TRBV3-1 combines with J gene TRBJ2-1, with 8 bases lining up with TRBD2. CDR1 and CDR2 (germline): LGHDT, YNNKEL (reference sequence). After removal of 0 bases from V and 6 bases from J, the junction contained 7 bases not matched to a gene. The CDR3 runs to 16 residues. The CDR3, as DNA: TGTGCCAGCAGCCAAGACGGGACTAGTCTCACCAATGAGCAGTTCTTC. Translating it yields CASSQDGTSLTNEQFF.

This clonotype was seen many times. The V gene is TRBV30, the J gene TRBJ2-5, with D possibly being TRBD2 (6 bases). V was shortened by 1 base and J by 4 bases, with 16 bases between the two germline ends. The CDR3 contains 15 residues. Germline CDR1 GTSNPN, CDR2 SVGIG (reference sequence). The CDR3 bases are TGTGCCTGGAGTGCACCGACTAGGCCGGGAGAGACCCAGTACTTC. Translation gives CAWSAPTRPGETQYF.

This clonotype was observed a handful of times. The chain joins TRBV7-9 to TRBJ1-2, with 7 bases identical to TRBD1. The germline CDR1 and CDR2 sequences are SEHNR and FQNEAQ (reference sequence). The V and J ends lost 4 bases and 0 bases, in that order; junction bases with no gene match: 5. The CDR3 covers 15 residues. The CDR3 DNA reads as TGTGCCAGCAGCTCGCGGGACAGCCCTAACTATGGCTACACCTTC. Protein sequence: CASSSRDSPNYGYTF.

This clonotype was counted a few times. The chain couples TRBV9 to TRBJ1-4; a weak D match, TRBD1 (6 bases). Trimming pared 0 bases from V and 8 bases from J, leaving 14 bases between. The CDR3 loop spans 15 amino acids. CDR1 and CDR2 (germline): SGDLS, YYNGEE. The CDR3 nucleotides read TGTGCCAGCAGCGTAGATTACGGGGGCGACGAAAAACTGTTTTTT. This gives the protein CASSVDYGGDEKLFF.

This clonotype turned up a few times. The CDR3 spells CSAPIAGMGYTLEQYF. In nucleotides, the CDR3 is TGCAGTGCTCCGATAGCAGGGATGGGATACACTTTGGAGCAGTACTTC. V is TRBV20-1 and J is TRBJ2-7, with D possibly being TRBD1 (5 bases). Trimming removed 5 bases at V and 7 bases at J, with 27 bases between. The CDR3 is made up of 16 amino acids. The germline V gene has CDR1 DFQATT and CDR2 SNEGSKA (reference sequence).

The gene calls are TRBV13 and TRBJ2-7; tentatively, D is TRBD2 (6 bases). Germline V gene sequence: CDR1 PRHDT, CDR2 FYEKMQ (reference sequence). V lost 10 bases and J 4 bases, leaving 17 bases between the germline ends. This CDR3 is 13 amino acids long. DNA for the CDR3: TGTGCCACCAACACATTGGAGGGTTACGAGCAGTACTTC. This gives the protein CATNTLEGYEQYF.

This clonotype was observed a few times. The chain couples TRBV11-1 to TRBJ2-2; 9 nucleotides match TRBD2. This CDR3 spans 20 amino acids. The germline CDR1 and CDR2 sequences are SGHAT and FQDESV (reference sequence). V gave up 5 bases and J gave up 3 bases; unmatched junction bases: 19. CDR3 bases: TGTGCCAGCAGCCCACCCCCCCGACGACTAGCGGAGAGGGACACCGGGGAGCTGTTTTTT. Its protein product is CASSPPPRRLAERDTGELFF.

This clonotype was seen many times. The genes are TRBV24-1 and TRBJ1-2, with TRBD1 matching 7 bases. Germline V gives CDR1 KGHDR, CDR2 SFDVKD. The CDR3 is made up of 15 amino acids. The ends lost 8 bases at V and 2 bases at J; junction bases unmatched: 10. In nucleotides, the CDR3 is TGTGCCACCAAGTTGGGAGACAGGGAAAACTATGGCTACACCTTC. This gives the protein CATKLGDRENYGYTF.

This clonotype was counted a few times. The chain uses TRBV20-1 and TRBJ1-1; D gene ambiguous. Trimming left V 1 base short and J 3 bases short, with 6 bases between. This CDR3 region has 12 residues. Germline CDR1 and CDR2: DFQATT and SNEGSKA (reference sequence). The chain's CDR3 is CSARAVDTEAFF. The CDR3 DNA sequence: TGCAGTGCTAGAGCAGTCGACACTGAAGCTTTCTTT.

The table lists this clonotype with a few counts. The CDR3 sequence is CSVVLGSYEQYF. As DNA, the CDR3 is TGCAGCGTTGTCTTAGGCTCCTACGAGCAGTACTTC. The V call is TRBV29-1, the J call TRBJ2-7; the D is unclear. The CDR3 covers 12 residues. Germline V gene lookup returns CDR1 SQVTM and CDR2 ANQGSEA. The ends were cut back, 4 bases at V and 0 bases at J, with 7 bases in the middle.

This chain uses TRBV21-1 with TRBJ1-1. TRBV21-1 represents a pseudogene. The CDR3 is 16 amino acids. The DNA for the CDR3 is TGTGCCAGTACTCCCCGGGGCTCGTTAATGAACACTGAAGCTTTCTTT. This codes for CASTPRGSLMNTEAFF.

The chain couples TRBV12-3 or TRBV12-4 to TRBJ1-2; D is uncertain. The V gene lost 2 bases and the J gene lost 0 bases, with 10 bases spanning the gap. This CDR3 comprises 15 residues. In DNA form, the CDR3 reads TGTGCCAGCAGTTTATCCGTCCCCTCTAACTATGGCTACACCTTC. Its protein product is CASSLSVPSNYGYTF.

This chain uses TRBV20-1 with TRBJ2-2, with D perhaps being TRBD1 or TRBD2 (5 bases each). The CDR3 is 15 amino acids. Germline V gene lookup returns CDR1 DFQATT and CDR2 SNEGSKA (reference sequence). Trimming removed 0 bases at V and 4 bases at J, with 12 bases between. The CDR3 DNA sequence: TGCAGTGCTAGAGATTGGCCAGGGACCACCGGGGAGCTGTTTTTT. Protein product: CSARDWPGTTGELFF.

This clonotype was counted between two and nine times. The chain combines TRBV20-1 with TRBJ2-2, with 12 bases that match TRBD2. The ends lost 4 bases at V and 7 bases at J; junction bases unmatched: 4. Per germline, CDR1 DFQATT and CDR2 SNEGSKA (reference sequence). This CDR3 comprises 14 residues. CDR3 coding DNA: TGCAGTGCTACTAGCGGGAGGGAGGACGGGGAGCTGTTTTTT. It is translated as CSATSGREDGELFF.

The rearrangement joins TRBV10-2 to TRBJ2-5, with 11 bases lining up with TRBD2. Germline CDR1 and CDR2: WSHSY and SAAADI. The junction had 13 bases not matched to a gene; V was cut back by 6 bases and J by 1 base. The CDR3 contains 18 residues. The CDR3 loop is CASSRIGLAGPGQETQYF. CDR3 DNA: TGCGCCAGCAGCCGAATCGGACTAGCGGGTCCTGGCCAAGAGACCCAGTACTTC.

The sample holds a few counts of this clonotype. V usage is TRBV5-1 and J usage is TRBJ2-1, with D hard to call. Germline-derived CDR1 and CDR2 are SGHRS and YFSETQ. CDR3 length: 16 residues. V was shortened by 4 bases and J by 2 bases, with 16 bases between the two germline ends. The CDR3 sequence is CASSHTDSAPYNEQFF. Here the CDR3 DNA reads TGCGCCAGCAGCCATACAGACTCCGCCCCCTACAATGAGCAGTTCTTC.

This clonotype appeared a few times. The chain recombines TRBV7-6 with TRBJ1-1; no clear D. Germline V gene lookup returns CDR1 SGHVS and CDR2 FNYEAQ. V shed 1 base and J shed 0 bases, with 12 bases lying between them. The CDR3 spans 16 residues. DNA for the CDR3: TGTGCCAGCAGCTTAGATGCAGTCGCAATGAACACTGAAGCTTTCTTT. Translating it yields CASSLDAVAMNTEAFF.

This clonotype was seen only a few times. This chain uses TRBV19 with TRBJ2-7; no firm D call. CDR3 length equals 13 residues. Germline V gives CDR1 LNHDA, CDR2 SQIVND (reference sequence). Trimming pared 2 bases from V and 1 base from J, leaving 6 bases between. The DNA of the CDR3 is TGTGCCAGTAGTATACAGGCTTCCTACGAGCAGTACTTC. Translation gives CASSIQASYEQYF.

This clonotype was counted only a few times. The V call is TRBV28, the J call TRBJ2-1; the match to TRBD2 covers 9 bases. This CDR3 contains 16 residues. Trimming took 6 bases from V and 3 from J; bases not matched to a gene: 9. The germline CDR1 and CDR2 sequences are MDHEN and SYDVKM. In DNA, the CDR3 is TGTGCCAGCAGCCTAGTGGCGGGAGGGGACTACAATGAGCAGTTCTTC. Its protein product is CASSLVAGGDYNEQFF.

This chain links TRBV15 with TRBJ1-2; D remains ambiguous. This CDR3 is 12 amino acids long. V lost 5 bases, J lost 4 bases, and 8 bases lay in between. Germline CDR1 is LNHNV and CDR2 is YYDKDF (reference sequence). The CDR3 DNA reads TGTGCCACCAGCTCCGCCGTCTATGGCTACACCTTC. Translated, it gives CATSSAVYGYTF.

At least ten counts were recorded for this clonotype. The chain uses TRBV7-9 and TRBJ2-7; unclear D gene. CDR1 SEHNR and CDR2 FQNEAQ come from the germline V gene (reference sequence). The CDR3 covers 14 residues. The V gene lost 5 bases and the J gene lost 4 bases, with 15 bases spanning the gap. The chain's CDR3 is CASSPPLDPYEQYF. CDR3 nucleotide sequence: TGTGCCAGCAGCCCCCCTTTGGACCCTTACGAGCAGTACTTC.